This T cell receptor (beta chain) emerged from a study of blood T cell repertoires in COVID-19. Original data processing: The authors estimated nucleated cell counts from reference gene primer amplification. The repertoire was sequenced with immunoSEQ multiplex PCR; TCRdb's copy has only in-frame clones and lacks some. That table furnishes V, J and clone size, whereas the DNA furnished D and trimming. The sample lists about 42,000 clones; about 88% were seen once. Sequencing input: peripheral blood. This clonotype was sampled from a human donor in a cohort sampled during active COVID-19.

CDR3 in amino acids: CASSPNPRDRGQPQHF. CDR3 in DNA: TGTGCCAGCAGCCCCAACCCCCGGGACAGGGGCCAGCCCCAGCATTTT. The rearrangement uses TRBV7-9 and TRBJ1-5; 10 bases match TRBD1. J gave up 7 bases and V 5 bases, and 11 bases lay outside the gene matches. Germline assignment: CDR1 SEHNR and CDR2 FQNEAQ (reference sequence). This CDR3 is 16 amino acids long.